This TCR beta chain was obtained from a study of blood T cells in healthy people across ages. Study outcomes and limitations: More naive CD4+ cells and higher diversity marked long-lived donors relative to aged donors. Considered underestimates were the diversity estimates obtained from one million T cells. Strong correlation was found linking TCR beta diversity to naive T cell percentage.

The length of the CDR3 is 15 residues. The germline CDR1 and CDR2 sequences are SGHVS and FNYEAQ. Using a J-beta primer mix together with a sample-barcoded 5' primer, a second PCR was run for roughly 7 to 11 cycles. TCRdb re-analysed the 5' RACE reads in MiXCR, keeping a single row per CDR3 protein. The top ten clones hold 28% of a sample with roughly 860,000 distinct CDR3 sequences, under 80% of them seen once. There were at least 5 micrograms of total RNA extracted from every sample. This clonotype was seen only once. Its antigen is as yet unknown. The chain uses TRBV7-6 and TRBJ2-4; weak D call: TRBD2 (5 bases). The end of the DNA fits TRBJ2-7 better, so the J call may be wrong. The origin of this receptor is a man younger than 45 in good health. Sequenced input: blood. CDR3 coding DNA: TGTGCCAGCAGCTTAAGCGGCGGAAACACCTACGAGCAGTACTTC. Translated: CASSLSGGNTYEQYF.